This is a list of T cell receptor beta chains from one sample in a study of T-cell reconstitution after alpha-beta-depleted transplantation in children. TCRdb re-called the PCR reads with MiXCR, one entry per CDR3 protein. The sample has 600,000 or so distinct CDR3 sequences, 20% to 25% seen once. The input for sequencing was PBMCs, mostly from graft donor cells, taken 360 days after TCRalphabeta/CD19-depleted stem cell transplant. Receptors were obtained from a boy under two years old who had a stem cell transplant for acute myeloid leukemia, so the T cells may come from the graft donor. Both conserved end residues are part of each CDR3. Each record gives: J gene, V gene, D gene, clone size, CDR3 DNA, CDR3 protein. The D gene is left open where the match is weak. Where a row states a size, it is once, few, many or the class of an expanded clone; other rows omit it.

TRBJ2-1	TRBV10-1	-	-	TGCGCCAGCAGTGAACAAGGGGCTAGAAGGGAGCAGTTCTTC	CASSEQGARREQFF
TRBJ1-1	TRBV19	-	-	TGTGCCAGTTATAGGGGGGGAATGAACACTGAAGCTTTCTTT	CASYRGGMNTEAFF
TRBJ1-1	TRBV28	TRBD1	few	TGTGCCAGCTGGGACAGGGGGCGGCCCGAAGCTTTCTTT	CASWDRGRPEAFF
TRBJ1-1	TRBV5-5	-	many	TGTGCCAGCAGCTTGCCCCAGGGATGGACTGAAGCTTTCTTT	CASSLPQGWTEAFF
TRBJ2-2	TRBV11-3	-	-	TGTGCCAGCAGCAACCGGGACACTTCCACCGGGGAGCTGTTTTTT	CASSNRDTSTGELFF
TRBJ2-1	TRBV12-3/TRBV12-4	TRBD2	-	TGTGCCAGCAGTATGAGTTGGCTAGCGGGGGGGCGTGAGCAGTTCTTC	CASSMSWLAGGREQFF
TRBJ1-1	TRBV6-5	-	-	TGTGCCAGCAGTTACGGGACTGTGAACACTGAAGCTTTCTTT	CASSYGTVNTEAFF
TRBJ2-2	TRBV6-1	TRBD1	-	TGTGCCAGCAGTGTGGACAGGGGGCGGTCCGGGGAGCTGTTTTTT	CASSVDRGRSGELFF
TRBJ2-3	TRBV6-2/TRBV6-3	-	few	TGTGCCAGCAGAAGCCAAGAGCGGCGCACAGATACGCAGTATTTT	CASRSQERRTDTQYF
TRBJ2-1	TRBV27	TRBD1	-	TGTTTAGACAGGGACGTCCATGAGCAGTTCTTC	CLDRDVHEQFF
TRBJ2-7	TRBV20-1	-	many	TGCAGTGCTAGAGGAGAGGGGGGCGAGTCCTACGAGCAGTACTTC	CSARGEGGESYEQYF
TRBJ1-1	TRBV19	-	-	TGTGCCAGTAGGGGTTACATGAACACTGAAGCTTTCTTT	CASRGYMNTEAFF
TRBJ1-5	TRBV19	-	-	TGTGCCACCGCGGGCACAAACAATCAGCCCCAGCATTTT	CATAGTNNQPQHF
TRBJ2-4	TRBV12-3/TRBV12-4	-	-	TGTGCCAGCAGTTTAACGTCAGGGCTAGCCAAAAACATTCAGTACTTC	CASSLTSGLAKNIQYF
TRBJ2-4	TRBV6-2/TRBV6-3	-	many	TGTGCCAGCAGTTATACCCGGAACCTTCAGTACTTC	CASSYTRNLQYF
TRBJ2-5	TRBV5-1	TRBD2	-	TGCGCCAGCAGCACCGGACTAGCGGGAGCACAAGAGACCCAGTACTTC	CASSTGLAGAQETQYF
TRBJ2-3	TRBV3-1	TRBD2	-	TGTGCCAGCAGCCAAGGTTATAGACTAGCGGCGGGAACAGATACGCAGTATTTT	CASSQGYRLAAGTDTQYF
TRBJ2-7	TRBV6-5	-	few	TGTGCCAGCAGTTACTCCGGACAGTCTTTAATTTACGAGCAGTACTTC	CASSYSGQSLIYEQYF
TRBJ1-1	TRBV12-3/TRBV12-4	-	many	TGTGCCAGCACCTTTAGGGGGGAAACTGAAGCTTTCTTT	CASTFRGETEAFF
TRBJ2-3	TRBV20-1	TRBD2	many	TGCAGTGCTAGATTTGGGACTAGAGGAGATACGCAGTATTTT	CSARFGTRGDTQYF
TRBJ1-5	TRBV20-1	-	-	TGCAGTGCTAGAGATGGTGCGGGGAGCCATCAGCCCCAGCATTTT	CSARDGAGSHQPQHF
TRBJ2-3	TRBV10-3	TRBD2	-	TGTGCCATCAGTGAACTAGCGGGGGGTAGAGATACGCAGTATTTT	CAISELAGGRDTQYF
TRBJ1-3	TRBV20-1	TRBD1	-	TGCAGTGCTAGAGATCCGGGACAGTCGGTTCTCGGAAACACCATATATTTT	CSARDPGQSVLGNTIYF
TRBJ2-3	TRBV10-1	-	many	TGCGCCAGCAGTGTTGGGGCCCTGACAGATACGCAGTATTTT	CASSVGALTDTQYF
TRBJ2-2	TRBV5-1	-	-	TGCGCCAGCAACCGATGGACAGCGAACACCGGGGAGCTGTTTTTT	CASNRWTANTGELFF
TRBJ2-7	TRBV7-8	-	-	TGTGCCAGCAGCCCGGCGACATCCCCCTACGAGCAGTACTTC	CASSPATSPYEQYF
TRBJ1-2	TRBV11-2	-	few	TGTGCCAGCAGCTTAGTTACCGAGAACTATGGCTACACCTTC	CASSLVTENYGYTF
TRBJ2-3	TRBV6-2/TRBV6-3	-	-	TGTGCCAGCACCGGGGGGCCGGATACGCAGTATTTT	CASTGGPDTQYF
TRBJ2-1	TRBV11-2	-	few	TGTGCCAGCAGCTTAGAACCGGGACTCCTCAATGAGCAGTTCTTC	CASSLEPGLLNEQFF
TRBJ2-7	TRBV7-2	-	-	TGTGCCAGCAGCTTAGCGTTTAGCGCCTACGAGCAGTACTTC	CASSLAFSAYEQYF
TRBJ2-6	TRBV7-6	-	-	TGTGCCAGCAGCTTAGTTCGTGGACCGATGAGCTCTGGGGCCAACGTCCTGACTTTC	CASSLVRGPMSSGANVLTF
TRBJ2-1	TRBV6-6	-	many	TGTGCCAGCAGTTATGAAGCGTACAATGAGCAGTTCTTC	CASSYEAYNEQFF
TRBJ2-1	TRBV5-1	-	many	TGCGCCAGCAGCTTGGGGATTTGGACCGCCGACAATGAGCAGTTCTTC	CASSLGIWTADNEQFF
TRBJ2-5	TRBV19	-	-	TGTGCCAGTAGTATAGGGACTCGCTCGCAAGAGACCCAGTACTTC	CASSIGTRSQETQYF
TRBJ2-1	TRBV29-1	TRBD2	-	TGCAGCGTTGAAGACCCCCGAGCTAGCGGGCATGAGCAGTTCTTC	CSVEDPRASGHEQFF
TRBJ2-1	TRBV28	TRBD2	many	TGTGCCAGCAGTTCCTTGCGGGGGGGGTACAATGAGCAGTTCTTC	CASSSLRGGYNEQFF
TRBJ2-3	TRBV29-1	-	many	TGCAGCGCTCCGACAGCCACAGATACGCAGTATTTT	CSAPTATDTQYF
TRBJ2-5	TRBV6-5	TRBD1	-	TGTGCCAGCAGTTACATCCTAACAGGGGGCCAAGAGACCCAGTACTTC	CASSYILTGGQETQYF
TRBJ1-5	TRBV20-1	-	-	TGCAGTGCTAGAGGGAGTCGGGACTTTTTAGGCGATAGCAATCAGCCCCAGCATTTT	CSARGSRDFLGDSNQPQHF
TRBJ1-5	TRBV5-1	TRBD1	many	TGCGCCAGCAGCGTGGGGACAGGGGGCAATCAGCCCCAGCATTTT	CASSVGTGGNQPQHF
TRBJ2-1	TRBV9	-	-	TGTGCCAGCAGCGTAGGAGGGCAGGGGGGACATGAGCAGTTCTTC	CASSVGGQGGHEQFF
TRBJ2-7	TRBV20-1	-	-	TGCTGTGCTAGAGAGACAGTCCGTGGGGCCTACGAGCAGTACTTC	CCARETVRGAYEQYF
TRBJ2-3	TRBV11-2	TRBD2	many	TGTGCCAGCAGCCCCTATAGCGGACTAGCGGGGGGCACAGATACGCAGTATTTT	CASSPYSGLAGGTDTQYF
TRBJ2-5	TRBV5-1	-	-	TGCGCCAGCAGCTGGGACGTGAAAGAGACCCAGTACTTC	CASSWDVKETQYF
TRBJ2-1	TRBV7-9	TRBD2	few	TGTGCCAGCAGAATTAGCGGGGGGCCGCTCAATGAGCAGTTCTTC	CASRISGGPLNEQFF
TRBJ2-1	TRBV29-1	TRBD2	many	TGCAGCGTTCGTCTCGGCCTAGCGGGGGGGCGGTCCTACAATGAGCAGTTCTTC	CSVRLGLAGGRSYNEQFF
TRBJ2-7	TRBV10-3	TRBD2	-	TGTGCCATCAGTGTCGGGGGGGCCGACGAGCAGTACTTC	CAISVGGADEQYF
TRBJ1-4	TRBV20-1	-	many	TGCAGTGCTAGAGAGTACGGGGTTACAACTAATGAAAAACTGTTTTTT	CSAREYGVTTNEKLFF
TRBJ2-1	TRBV28	TRBD1	many	TGTGCCAGCAGTTTACACTCAACAGGGGGGCACAATGAGCAGTTCTTC	CASSLHSTGGHNEQFF
TRBJ1-1	TRBV20-1	-	-	TGCAGTGCCTCCGTGGGTAGGGTGGGTGAAGCTTTCTTT	CSASVGRVGEAFF
TRBJ2-7	TRBV6-5	TRBD2	many	TGTGCCAGCAGTTCCCCTGGGGGGGTCGTCTACGAGCAGTACTTC	CASSSPGGVVYEQYF
TRBJ1-1	TRBV6-5	TRBD1	-	TGTGCCAGCAGTTACTCCCCGACAGGGCCTCCTGAAGCTTTCTTT	CASSYSPTGPPEAFF
TRBJ2-4	TRBV28	TRBD1	many	TGTGCCAGCAGGACCCTCGGGGACAGGGTAATTCAGTACTTC	CASRTLGDRVIQYF
TRBJ1-3	TRBV12-3/TRBV12-4	TRBD1	many	TGTGCCTGCCTTGACAGGGTGGGCGGAAACACCATATATTTT	CACLDRVGGNTIYF
TRBJ2-1	TRBV20-1	-	few	TGCAGTGCTCCAAGACCGGGAGACAATGAGCAGTTCTTC	CSAPRPGDNEQFF
TRBJ2-5	TRBV19	-	-	TGTGCCAGTAGTATCACGATTAAGGGAGTGGAGACCCAGTACTTC	CASSITIKGVETQYF
TRBJ1-2	TRBV5-1	-	many	TGCGCCAGCAGCTCCACGGTCACTAACTATGGCTACACCTTC	CASSSTVTNYGYTF
TRBJ2-7	TRBV13	-	many	TGTGCCAGCAGCTACTTAACCGGGCCCCACCACCACGAGCAGTACTTC	CASSYLTGPHHHEQYF